A selection of T cell receptor beta chains follows, all from one sample in a study of T-cell memory formation after mild COVID-19. TCRdb re-called the 5' RACE reads through MiXCR, storing one row per CDR3 protein. The sample has roughly 400,000 distinct CDR3 sequences; about 15% are singletons. The sample comprised PBMCs or a T cell subset sorted from them (not recorded which). These receptors all come from a man aged 18 to 29 who had mild COVID-19 (a few samples of this study predate the infection). Cell type and time point are not known. The conserved cysteine and the conserved F or W are not part of the CDR3 here.

j_gene | v_gene | CDR3aa
TRBJ1-1 | TRBV5-1 | ASSSFGPGPTEAF
TRBJ1-2 | TRBV4-1 | ASSQAGTGRNYGYT
TRBJ1-5 | TRBV6-2/TRBV6-3 | ASRTGALQPQH
TRBJ1-1 | TRBV5-6 | ASSLAGGVRRGLGSEAF
TRBJ2-2 | TRBV20-1 | SAGARNTGELF
TRBJ1-1 | TRBV9 | ASSPVGWQNTEAF
TRBJ2-5 | TRBV20-1 | SAIGTGEETQY
TRBJ2-5 | TRBV7-2 | ASSLAGGGTETQY
TRBJ2-2 | TRBV5-6 | ASSWTTGELF
TRBJ2-1 | TRBV2 | ASNDYRGEQF
TRBJ2-3 | TRBV6-6 | ASSYSGQGDTDTQY
TRBJ2-1 | TRBV3-1 | ASSQPGLIYNEQF
TRBJ2-2 | TRBV6-5 | ASTEQGAVTGELF
TRBJ2-3 | TRBV6-1 | ASTKRTSTDTQY
TRBJ2-7 | TRBV20-1 | SASSSGGSYEQY
TRBJ2-4 | TRBV20-1 | SASISPLAKNIQY
TRBJ2-7 | TRBV5-5 | ASKQGSYEQY
TRBJ1-5 | TRBV2 | ASSKPGDQPQH
TRBJ1-5 | TRBV6-5 | ASSYDGDQPQH
TRBJ2-7 | TRBV12-3/TRBV12-4 | ASRPTGGAEEQY
TRBJ1-5 | TRBV27 | ASSLGPNDQPQH
TRBJ1-4 | TRBV7-2 | ASSLTAKNEKLF
TRBJ2-2 | TRBV11-2 | ASSLDRRVAGELF
TRBJ1-2 | TRBV6-2/TRBV6-3 | ASSHLDRDGYT
TRBJ2-3 | TRBV15 | ATSMLAGGTDTQY
TRBJ1-4 | TRBV10-3 | AISESNRGGEKLF
TRBJ2-1 | TRBV5-4 | ASSRQGRGTHNEQF
TRBJ1-3 | TRBV7-2 | ASSRGGGGNTIY
TRBJ2-1 | TRBV4-3 | ASSQHTGTSGGRRNEQF
TRBJ2-2 | TRBV24-1 | ATSVGGAAGGPGGELF
TRBJ2-1 | TRBV7-8 | ASSPSRDRRYNEQF
TRBJ1-2 | TRBV12-3/TRBV12-4 | ASSLATATYGYT
TRBJ2-5 | TRBV10-1 | ASSESTGGETQY
TRBJ2-4 | TRBV5-1 | ASSLGVRNIQY
TRBJ2-3 | TRBV28 | ASSFLGAGTDTQY
TRBJ2-3 | TRBV9 | ASSAGTSGVDTQY